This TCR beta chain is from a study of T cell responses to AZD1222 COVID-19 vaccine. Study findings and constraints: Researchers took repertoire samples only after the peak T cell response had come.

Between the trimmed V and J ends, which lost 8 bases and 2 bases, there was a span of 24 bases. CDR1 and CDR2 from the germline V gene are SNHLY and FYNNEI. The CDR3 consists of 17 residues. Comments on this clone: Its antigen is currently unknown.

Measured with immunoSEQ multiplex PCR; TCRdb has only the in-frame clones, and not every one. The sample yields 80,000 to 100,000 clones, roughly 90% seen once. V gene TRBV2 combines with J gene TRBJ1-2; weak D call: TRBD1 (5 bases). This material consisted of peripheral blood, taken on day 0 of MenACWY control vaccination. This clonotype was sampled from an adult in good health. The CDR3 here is CASPEISREVINYGYTF. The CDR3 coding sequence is TGTGCCAGCCCTGAGATCTCCAGGGAAGTGATAAACTATGGCTACACCTTC.